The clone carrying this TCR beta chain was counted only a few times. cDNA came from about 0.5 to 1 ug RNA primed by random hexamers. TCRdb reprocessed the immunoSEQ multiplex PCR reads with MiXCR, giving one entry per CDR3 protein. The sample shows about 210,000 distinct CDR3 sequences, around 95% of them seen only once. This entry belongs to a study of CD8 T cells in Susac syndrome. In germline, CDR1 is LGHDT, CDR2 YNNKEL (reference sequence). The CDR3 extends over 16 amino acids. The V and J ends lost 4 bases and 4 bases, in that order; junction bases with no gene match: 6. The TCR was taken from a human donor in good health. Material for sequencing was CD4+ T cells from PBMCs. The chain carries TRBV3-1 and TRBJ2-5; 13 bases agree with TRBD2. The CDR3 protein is CASSRGLAGAPETQYF. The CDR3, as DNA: TGTGCCAGCAGCCGTGGACTAGCGGGGGCCCCAGAGACCCAGTACTTC.